Listed below are T cell receptor beta chains from one sample, sequenced in a study of shared clonotypes between healthy human individuals. The method was immunoSEQ multiplex PCR; TCRdb's version includes in-frame clones alone and lacks a portion of them. The sample shows millions of clones, roughly 94% of them seen only once. The sequenced sample consisted of naive CD4+ T cells sorted from blood. The receptors were gathered from a man aged 18 to 30 in good health. The CDR3 runs from the conserved cysteine through the conserved F or W. Fields, in order: V gene, D gene, clone size, J gene, CDR3 DNA, CDR3 protein. The D gene is left open where the match is weak. Rows may omit the clone size; those that give it use once, few, many or a size class.

>TRBV5-6|.|.|TRBJ2-3
TGTGCCAGCAGCTTGGAGGGCCTGGGCACAGATACGCAGTATTTT
CASSLEGLGTDTQYF
>TRBV2|.|.|TRBJ2-7
TGTGCCAGCACTACCGGGACTGCCTCTAGCGAGCAGTACTTC
CASTTGTASSEQYF
>TRBV6-6|.|.|TRBJ1-2
TGTGCCAGCAGTTCGAGGCAGATGGGCTACACCTTC
CASSSRQMGYTF
>TRBV5-1|TRBD1|few|TRBJ1-2
TGCGCCAGCAGCCCTGGACAGGGGCCCCCCTTTGGTGGCTACACCTTC
CASSPGQGPPFGGYTF
>TRBV25-1|.|.|TRBJ2-3
TGTGCCAGCAGTGAAGGTGGTAGGGAAAATACGCAGTATTTT
CASSEGGRENTQYF
>TRBV6-6|.|.|TRBJ2-2
TGTGCCAGCAGGCAGGTCCCCGGGGACACCGGGGAGCTGTTTTTT
CASRQVPGDTGELFF
>TRBV28|TRBD1|once|TRBJ2-7
TGTGCCAGCAGTTTCGTGACAGGGTCCTACGAGCAGTACTTC
CASSFVTGSYEQYF
>TRBV4-1|TRBD1|.|TRBJ1-1
TGCGCCAGCAGCGTAGGGACAGCCCTTAACACTGAAGCTTTCTTT
CASSVGTALNTEAFF
>TRBV14|.|.|TRBJ2-2
TGTGCCAGCAGCCCTCCAGGGGTCGGGGAGCTGTTTTTT
CASSPPGVGELFF
>TRBV6-5|.|.|TRBJ1-2
TGTGCCAGCTCAAGGGGGGATAACTATGGCTACACCTTC
CASSRGDNYGYTF
>TRBV5-1|.|.|TRBJ1-4
TGCGCCAGCAGCTTTGGGGATGAAAAACTGTTTTTT
CASSFGDEKLFF
>TRBV5-6|.|.|TRBJ1-1
TGTGCCAGCAGCCCCGACAGGTTGAACACTGAAGCTTTCTTT
CASSPDRLNTEAFF
>TRBV7-6|.|.|TRBJ2-7
TGTGCCAGCAGCTTAACCGCAGGGGTCACCGAGCAGTACTTC
CASSLTAGVTEQYF
>TRBV20-1|.|.|TRBJ1-2
TGCAGTGCTTCGGACGGCTATGGCTACACCTTC
CSASDGYGYTF
>TRBV2|.|.|TRBJ1-3
TGTGCCAGCAGTGAGAAGTCAAACACCATATATTTT
CASSEKSNTIYF
>TRBV7-8|.|.|TRBJ2-7
TGTGCCAGCAGCCCAGGAGGATTATGGCAGTACTTC
CASSPGGLWQYF
>TRBV19|TRBD1|.|TRBJ1-5
TGTGCCAGTAGTTCACCGGGACAGGGGCAGCCCCAGCATTTT
CASSSPGQGQPQHF
>TRBV10-3|.|.|TRBJ1-5
TGTGCCATCAGCCCAGGGGAGGTTCAGCCCCAGCATTTT
CAISPGEVQPQHF
>TRBV7-2|TRBD2|once|TRBJ2-1
TGTGCCAGCAGCTTAGTACGCGGGAGGGTTTACAATGAGCAGTTCTTC
CASSLVRGRVYNEQFF
>TRBV19|TRBD1|.|TRBJ1-1
TGTGCCAGTAGTTGGGGACAGGGAAACACTGAAGCTTTCTTT
CASSWGQGNTEAFF
>TRBV5-6|TRBD1|.|TRBJ1-2
TGTGCCAGCAGCGTCCGGACAGGGGGCATTAACTATGGCTACACCTTC
CASSVRTGGINYGYTF
>TRBV10-3|TRBD1|.|TRBJ1-2
TGTGCCATCAGTGGACAGGGGAATGGCTACACCTTC
CAISGQGNGYTF
>TRBV2|TRBD2|.|TRBJ2-5
TGTGCCAGCAGTGTTAGCGGGAGGGCCGAAGAGACCCAGTACTTC
CASSVSGRAEETQYF
>TRBV5-4|TRBD2|.|TRBJ2-3
TGTGCCAGCAGCTTGTATTTACTAGCGGTTCACACAGATACGCAGTATTTT
CASSLYLLAVHTDTQYF
>TRBV7-6|.|.|TRBJ2-3
TGTGCCAGCAGCTTAGGGAGCACAGATACGCAGTATTTT
CASSLGSTDTQYF
>TRBV10-3|.|.|TRBJ1-5
TGTGCCATCAGTGTGAACCCTAATCAGCCCCAGCATTTT
CAISVNPNQPQHF
>TRBV19|TRBD1|.|TRBJ1-2
TGTGCCAGTAGCTTGGGACAGGGAAATGCTAACTATGGCTACACCTTC
CASSLGQGNANYGYTF
>TRBV6-5|TRBD2|.|TRBJ2-7
TGTGCCAGCAGTTACCGAGCGGGAGTTAGTAACTACGAGCAGTACTTC
CASSYRAGVSNYEQYF
>TRBV27|.|few|TRBJ1-6
TGTGCCAGCAAGCAAAATGTGGACTCAGGTTCACCCCTCCACTTT
CASKQNVDSGSPLHF
>TRBV5-1|.|many|TRBJ2-7
TGCGCCAGCAGCTTCCGGGACCCGCGGCACGAGCAGTACTTC
CASSFRDPRHEQYF
>TRBV5-4|TRBD1|.|TRBJ1-2
TGTGCCAGCAGCACCCCGGACAGGGAAGTAGGCTACACCTTC
CASSTPDREVGYTF
>TRBV30|TRBD2|once|TRBJ2-7
TGTGCCTGGAGGTTTAGCGGGGGTCCCAACGAGCAGTACTTC
CAWRFSGGPNEQYF
>TRBV10-3|.|.|TRBJ1-5
TGTGCCATCAGTGAGTTGGGTAGCAATCAGCCCCAGCATTTT
CAISELGSNQPQHF
>TRBV2|TRBD2|.|TRBJ2-5
TGTGCCAGCAGAGAAGCGGGGTATGAGACCCAGTACTTC
CASREAGYETQYF
>TRBV5-7|TRBD2|.|TRBJ2-7
TGTGCCAGCAGCTTGGTATCTGGGGGGGTCTCCTACGAGCAGTACTTC
CASSLVSGGVSYEQYF
>TRBV5-8|.|once|TRBJ1-1
TGTGCCAGCAGCGGACCCACAGTGAACACTGAAGCTTTCTTT
CASSGPTVNTEAFF
>TRBV7-9|.|.|TRBJ1-2
TGTGCCAGCAGCTTTGGGGGGGACTATTATGGCTACACCTTC
CASSFGGDYYGYTF
>TRBV6-1|.|.|TRBJ1-5
TGTGCCAGCAGTGACACGGTTGGCCAGCCCCAGCATTTT
CASSDTVGQPQHF
>TRBV7-2|.|.|TRBJ1-1
TGTGCCAGCAGCCCAAATAGGGGGTTGGAAGCTTTCTTT
CASSPNRGLEAFF
>TRBV6-1|TRBD1|.|TRBJ2-4
TGTGCCAGCAGGGACAGGGGTGGAAACATTCAGTACTTC
CASRDRGGNIQYF